These 8 T cell receptor beta chains were all obtained from the same sample, sequenced in a study of control samples from healthy donors and cancer patients. Only in-frame clones appear in the TCRdb table, and some are missing; sequencing was by immunoSEQ multiplex PCR. The data show around 5,100 clones, about four fifths seen once. The sample was formalin-fixed, paraffin-embedded tissue. The receptors derive from a female donor with lung cancer.

The chain couples TRBV7-2 to TRBJ1-6; D ambiguous. Germline CDR1 reads SGHTA; CDR2 reads FQGNSA. V was clipped by 2 bases and J by 9 bases, with 14 bases between them. This CDR3 comprises 15 residues. The chain's CDR3 is CASSLPAGDSSPLHF. The CDR3 bases are TGTGCCAGCAGCTTACCGGCAGGTGATAGTTCACCCCTCCACTTT.

The chain recombines TRBV24-1 with TRBJ1-2; TRBD1 might be the D (6 bases). The V end was cut by 6 bases, the J end by 5 bases, with 12 bases between. CDR1 and CDR2 (germline): KGHDR, SFDVKD. The length of the CDR3 is 13 residues. The CDR3 reads CATSLGAQYGYTF. In DNA, the CDR3 is TGTGCCACCAGTCTGGGGGCACAATATGGCTACACCTTC.

The chain carries TRBV19 and TRBJ1-6; D unclear. Trimming cost V 1 base and J 5 bases, with 6 bases left between them. The CDR3 has 14 residues. Germline assignment: CDR1 LNHDA and CDR2 SQIVND (reference sequence). The CDR3 DNA sequence: TGTGCCAGTAGTATAGGGGGAGATAATTCACCCCTCCACTTT. It specifies CASSIGGDNSPLHF.

The genes are TRBV19 and TRBJ1-4; possibly TRBD1 for D (5 bases). Germline CDR1 is LNHDA and CDR2 is SQIVND (reference sequence). Trimming took off 7 bases at V and 0 bases at J, with 12 bases between the two ends. This CDR3 is 15 amino acids long. The CDR3: CASIRGGATNEKLFF. CDR3 sequence (DNA): TGTGCCAGTATAAGGGGTGGAGCAACTAATGAAAAACTGTTTTTT.

This clone was seen once. This sequence joins TRBV9 and TRBJ1-1; tentative D call: TRBD1 (5 bases). Looked up from germline, CDR1 is SGDLS and CDR2 is YYNGEE. The CDR3 is 13 amino acids. Trimming left V 4 bases short and J 5 bases short, with 12 bases between. The CDR3 loop is CASSQGYATEAFF. CDR3 DNA: TGTGCCAGCAGCCAGGGATATGCGACTGAAGCTTTCTTT.

The rearrangement uses TRBV29-1 and TRBJ2-1; D perhaps matches TRBD2 (6 bases). The ends were cut back, 6 bases at V and 0 bases at J, with 12 bases in the middle. Germline V gene sequence: CDR1 SQVTM, CDR2 ANQGSEA. This CDR3 comprises 14 residues. The CDR3 protein is CSVNAGSSYNEQFF. CDR3 nucleotide sequence: TGCAGCGTCAACGCGGGGTCCTCCTACAATGAGCAGTTCTTC.

The chain joins TRBV29-1 to TRBJ1-4, with TRBD1 as a possible D gene (6 bases). Germline V gene sequence: CDR1 SQVTM, CDR2 ANQGSEA. The V gene lost 7 bases and the J gene lost 2 bases, with 11 bases spanning the gap. This CDR3 has 13 amino acids. CDR3 DNA sequence: TGCAGCGCGGAGGGGGAGACTAATGAAAAACTGTTTTTT. Amino acid sequence: CSAEGETNEKLFF.

The chain joins TRBV28 to TRBJ1-5; maybe TRBD1 (6 bases). Germline values: CDR1 MDHEN, CDR2 SYDVKM. The V end lost 5 bases, the J end lost 6 bases, and 20 bases lay between the germline ends. The CDR3 has 16 amino acids. The CDR3 reads CASSRQGGGVSQPQHF. The CDR3, as DNA: TGTGCCAGCAGTCGCCAGGGAGGGGGGGTGAGTCAGCCCCAGCATTTT.